This T cell receptor beta chain was sequenced for a study of OX40 agonist ivuxolimab in advanced cancers. CDR1 is SQVTM and CDR2 is ANQGSEA in the germline V gene. This CDR3 is built from 14 residues. J lost 4 bases, V lost 0 bases, and 4 bases had no gene match. Here immunoSEQ multiplex PCR was the method, and the copy in TCRdb shows in-frame clones only, minus some. The sample carries under 50,000 clones, approximately 80% recorded once. Sample: CD4+ or CD8+ T cells sorted from blood, taken in a trial of the OX40 agonist ivuxolimab. The clonotype originates from an adult with an advanced solid tumor such as melanoma, head and neck, liver or kidney cancer. The rearrangement links TRBV29-1 to TRBJ2-3; 7 bases align to TRBD2. The CDR3 protein is CSVEDPLAPDTQYF. The CDR3, as DNA: TGCAGCGTTGAAGACCCACTAGCGCCAGATACGCAGTATTTT.